This paragraph reports one TCR beta chain. The table came from immunoSEQ multiplex PCR; TCRdb's copy has only in-frame clones and leaves some out. The table lists some 80,000 clones, roughly 85% of them singletons. Between the trimmed V and J ends, which lost 4 bases and 4 bases, there was a span of 12 bases. Germline CDR1 and CDR2: SGHVS and FQNEAQ. The CDR3 runs to 14 residues. The source of the sample is a study of blood T cell repertoires in COVID-19. Sequences were obtained from peripheral blood. The sequence was collected from a woman in her seventies with acute or convalescent COVID-19. The rearrangement links TRBV7-8 to TRBJ2-3; D uncertain. The CDR3 DNA reads as TGTGCCAGCAGCTATCGGGTGTCCCCAGATACGCAGTATTTT. This gives the protein CASSYRVSPDTQYF.